The rows below give T cell receptor beta chains drawn from one sample of a study of blood T cells in healthy people across ages. MiXCR, run by TCRdb on the 5' RACE reads, gives a single entry per CDR3 protein. Of about 670,000 distinct CDR3 sequences in the sample, 40% to 45% were seen once. Sequencing used blood. The source is a man older than 75 in good health. Each CDR3 is given with its conserved first and last residue.

TRBJ2-3 | TRBV4-2 | CASSQESGTGSTDTQYF
TRBJ2-5 | TRBV24-1 | CATSDTGYPEQYF
TRBJ1-1 | TRBV20-1 | CSASVGQWEAFF
TRBJ1-1 | TRBV5-5 | CASSPRDRGLGYTEAFF
TRBJ2-7 | TRBV7-8 | CASTRGYEQYF
TRBJ1-2 | TRBV7-2 | CASSQNRGYGYTF
TRBJ2-1 | TRBV7-2 | CASSPAGGASSYNEQFF
TRBJ2-7 | TRBV29-1 | CSVCYPNFSYNEQYF
- | TRBV4-1 | CATSPRPGDRTQYF
TRBJ2-7 | TRBV9 | CASGPSTYEQYF